The rows below give T cell receptor beta chains drawn from one sample of a study of beta chain features in type 1 diabetes. The table came from immunoSEQ multiplex PCR; TCRdb's copy has only in-frame clones and leaves some out. The top ten hold approximately 7% of the sample, which has 250,000 to 350,000 clones, approximately 14% seen once. Sequencing was performed on central memory CD4+ T cells from blood. The receptors here all came from a man aged 25 to 40 in good health. The CDR3 runs from the conserved cysteine through the conserved F or W. The D gene is left open where the match is weak. Clone size, where shown, is once, few, many, or a class for clones that have expanded.

TRBV29-1,TRBD2,many,TRBJ2-1,CSVPPWGGRDNEQFF,TGCAGCGTCCCTCCTTGGGGCGGGAGGGACAATGAGCAGTTCTTC
TRBV9,.,.,TRBJ1-3,CASSVSGPSGNTIYF,TGTGCCAGCAGCGTTTCAGGACCTTCTGGAAACACCATATATTTT
TRBV5-1,.,few,TRBJ1-4,CASSLAGGGNEKLFF,TGCGCCAGCAGCTTGGCAGGAGGCGGTAATGAAAAACTGTTTTTT
TRBV6-6,.,.,TRBJ1-1,CASSYSRRGNTEAFF,TGTGCCAGCAGTTACTCGCGCAGGGGGAACACTGAAGCTTTCTTT
TRBV2,.,few,TRBJ1-1,CASTRENTEAFF,TGTGCCAGCACCCGGGAGAACACTGAAGCTTTCTTT
TRBV5-6,.,.,TRBJ1-5,CASSLADQPQHF,TGTGCCAGCAGCTTAGCCGATCAGCCCCAGCATTTT
TRBV4-3,TRBD1,few,TRBJ1-5,CASGGQVGQPQHF,TGCGCCAGCGGCGGACAGGTGGGTCAGCCCCAGCATTTT
TRBV10-3,.,many,TRBJ2-1,CAISGEGEQFF,TGTGCCATCAGTGGGGAAGGTGAGCAGTTCTTC
TRBV27,.,.,TRBJ2-2,CASSLYPGELFF,TGTGCCAGCAGTTTATATCCCGGGGAGCTGTTTTTT
TRBV20-1,.,few,TRBJ1-4,CSAAPGPHVF,TGCAGTGCTGCGCCGGGACCGCACGTTTTT
TRBV5-4,TRBD2,few,TRBJ2-2,CASSWRGADGELFF,TGTGCCAGCAGCTGGCGGGGGGCCGACGGGGAGCTGTTTTTT
TRBV5-4,.,many,TRBJ2-5,CASSLEGTQYF,TGTGCCAGCAGCTTGGAGGGGACCCAGTACTTC
TRBV2,.,.,TRBJ1-5,CASREGLGSRQPQHF,TGTGCCAGCAGAGAGGGGTTGGGTAGCCGCCAGCCCCAGCATTTT
TRBV5-1,.,.,TRBJ1-1,CASSVWGGGATSPMNTEAFF,TGCGCCAGCAGCGTTTGGGGAGGGGGGGCCACCTCCCCAATGAACACTGAAGCTTTCTTT
TRBV4-3,.,few,TRBJ1-4,CASSHRSGSTNEKLFF,TGCGCCAGCAGCCACAGGTCTGGGTCAACTAATGAAAAACTGTTTTTT
TRBV27,.,.,TRBJ1-2,CASSWRADLSHGYTF,TGTGCCAGCAGTTGGAGAGCGGACCTCTCCCATGGCTACACCTTC
TRBV18,.,.,TRBJ1-2,CASSQGGNYGYTF,TGTGCCAGCTCGCAGGGAGGTAACTATGGCTACACCTTC
TRBV6-1,.,.,TRBJ2-1,CASSFGQINEQFF,TGTGCCAGCAGTTTCGGACAGATCAATGAGCAGTTCTTC
TRBV7-9,.,.,TRBJ1-1,CASSLEQGLGEAFF,TGTGCCAGCAGCTTAGAGCAGGGGTTGGGTGAAGCTTTCTTT
TRBV11-2,.,few,TRBJ2-1,CASSITGGSYNEQFF,TGTGCCAGCAGCATTACAGGTGGCTCCTACAATGAGCAGTTCTTC
TRBV18,.,.,TRBJ1-1,CASFMQENTEAFF,TGTGCCAGCTTCATGCAGGAGAACACTGAAGCTTTCTTT
TRBV4-1,.,few,TRBJ2-5,CASSQDDEETQYF,TGCGCCAGCAGCCAAGATGATGAGGAGACCCAGTACTTC
TRBV4-1,.,.,TRBJ1-3,CASSQEIGPNTIYF,TGCGCCAGCAGCCAAGAAATTGGTCCAAACACCATATATTTT
TRBV7-6,.,.,TRBJ2-2,CASSAEGAGELFF,TGTGCCAGCAGCGCCGAGGGGGCCGGGGAGCTGTTTTTT
TRBV10-3,.,few,TRBJ2-7,CAISELGEQYF,TGTGCCATCAGTGAGTTAGGCGAGCAGTACTTC
TRBV4-1,.,.,TRBJ2-3,CASSQPTGKGTQYF,TGCGCCAGCAGCCAACCAACAGGGAAAGGTACGCAGTATTTT
TRBV4-3,TRBD2,few,TRBJ2-1,CASSQGSGLGTYNEQFF,TGCGCCAGCAGCCAAGGTTCGGGACTAGGGACTTACAATGAGCAGTTCTTC
TRBV7-3,TRBD1,many,TRBJ2-1,CASSRDRGLDNEQFF,TGTGCCAGCAGCCGGGACAGGGGTTTAGACAATGAGCAGTTCTTC
TRBV28,.,.,TRBJ2-2,CASSSPRGSSGELFF,TGTGCCAGCAGTTCCCCCCGCGGGTCCTCCGGGGAGCTGTTTTTT
TRBV5-1,.,.,TRBJ1-1,CASKLGGEATEAFF,TGCGCCAGCAAGCTTGGTGGGGAGGCCACTGAAGCTTTCTTT
TRBV4-3,TRBD1,.,TRBJ2-3,CASSPLDRDRASSTDTQYF,TGCGCCAGCAGCCCTCTAGACCGGGACAGAGCTTCTAGCACAGATACGCAGTATTTT
TRBV5-6,TRBD1,few,TRBJ1-2,CASSGTGVRDYTF,TGTGCCAGCTCCGGGACAGGGGTGCGAGACTACACCTTC
TRBV18,TRBD1,.,TRBJ1-4,CASSPRQGLNEKLFF,TGTGCCAGCTCACCCCGACAGGGCCTCAATGAAAAACTGTTTTTT
TRBV7-7,.,.,TRBJ2-2,CASSSKPGAGELFF,TGTGCCAGCAGCTCAAAACCCGGTGCCGGGGAGCTGTTTTTT
TRBV11-2,.,few,TRBJ1-6,CASSLESLYNSPLHF,TGTGCCAGCAGCTTAGAATCACTTTATAATTCACCCCTCCACTTT
TRBV7-8,.,few,TRBJ2-3,CASSGGADTQYF,TGTGCCAGCAGCGGGGGCGCAGATACGCAGTATTTT
TRBV19,.,few,TRBJ2-6,CASSSHPGFSGANVLTF,TGTGCCAGTAGTTCACATCCAGGGTTCTCTGGGGCCAACGTCCTGACTTTC
TRBV7-2,.,few,TRBJ1-3,CASSLSRGNTIYF,TGTGCCAGCAGCTTAAGCAGGGGAAACACCATATATTTT
TRBV7-8,TRBD2,.,TRBJ2-1,CASSLVGLAGGEQFF,TGTGCCAGCAGCTTAGTGGGACTAGCGGGAGGTGAGCAGTTCTTC
TRBV27,.,.,TRBJ1-5,CASSFSAGGNQPQHF,TGTGCCAGCAGTTTTTCGGCGGGTGGCAATCAGCCCCAGCATTTT
TRBV7-2,.,few,TRBJ2-7,CASTRGSGSYEQYF,TGTGCCAGCACTCGGGGTAGCGGATCTTACGAGCAGTACTTC
TRBV5-8,.,many,TRBJ2-1,CASSWVNEQFF,TGTGCCAGCAGCTGGGTCAATGAGCAGTTCTTC
TRBV11-2,.,.,TRBJ2-2,CASSLDQNTGELFF,TGTGCCAGCAGCTTAGACCAGAACACCGGGGAGCTGTTTTTT
TRBV14,TRBD1,few,TRBJ1-2,CASSLQGASNYGYTF,TGTGCCAGCAGCCTTCAGGGGGCAAGCAACTATGGCTACACCTTC
TRBV7-2,.,.,TRBJ2-3,CASSLGWCRADTQYF,TGTGCCAGCAGCTTAGGTTGGTGTAGGGCAGATACGCAGTATTTT
TRBV6-6,.,.,TRBJ1-1,CASSWNTEAFF,TGTGCCAGCAGTTGGAACACTGAAGCTTTCTTT
TRBV5-1,.,few,TRBJ1-1,CASSFGRETEAFF,TGCGCCAGCAGCTTTGGCAGGGAGACTGAAGCTTTCTTT
TRBV7-2,.,.,TRBJ1-1,CASSLAGTANTEAFF,TGTGCCAGCAGCTTAGCCGGAACAGCTAACACTGAAGCTTTCTTT
TRBV4-3,TRBD1,.,TRBJ1-4,CASSSQGTGKEKLFF,TGCGCCAGCAGCTCGCAGGGGACAGGGAAGGAAAAACTGTTTTTT
TRBV5-4,.,few,TRBJ1-2,CASSLVSEAGYTF,TGTGCCAGCAGCTTGGTGTCAGAGGCTGGCTACACCTTC
TRBV27,.,.,TRBJ2-6,CASSLQISGANVLTF,TGTGCCAGCAGTTTACAGATCTCTGGGGCCAACGTCCTGACTTTC
TRBV2,.,many,TRBJ1-6,CASSEKQYSPLHF,TGTGCCAGCAGTGAAAAACAGTATTCACCCCTCCACTTT
TRBV11-3,.,few,TRBJ2-5,CASGKGDTAGTQYF,TGTGCCAGCGGCAAGGGGGACACGGCAGGGACCCAGTACTTC
TRBV6-4,.,.,TRBJ2-1,CASSPRSSSYNEQFF,TGTGCCAGCAGTCCCCGATCGAGCTCCTACAATGAGCAGTTCTTC
TRBV5-6,.,few,TRBJ1-1,CASSSRITGLNTEAFF,TGTGCCAGCAGCTCTAGAATTACAGGCCTGAACACTGAAGCTTTCTTT
TRBV5-5,.,.,TRBJ1-5,CASSGGSTGNQPQHF,TGTGCCAGCAGCGGGGGATCGACGGGCAATCAGCCCCAGCATTTT
TRBV5-6,.,few,TRBJ2-3,CASSPRGRRTDTQYF,TGTGCCAGCAGCCCCCGGGGACGTAGAACAGATACGCAGTATTTT
TRBV19,TRBD1,few,TRBJ1-1,CASSIRWTYRGMNTEAFF,TGTGCCAGTAGTATAAGGTGGACCTACAGGGGTATGAACACTGAAGCTTTCTTT
TRBV11-2,TRBD2,few,TRBJ2-3,CASSLGRGGGTDTQYF,TGTGCCAGCAGCTTAGGGCGGGGGGGAGGCACAGATACGCAGTATTTT